The T cell receptor beta chain under discussion was sequenced for a study of blood T cell repertoires in COVID-19. Study-wide background: PBMCs, B-cell-depleted T cells, or T cells provided the cDNA or gDNA that made up the material.

Per the study methods: How many nucleated cells were present was estimated from reference gene primer amplification. Assay used: immunoSEQ multiplex PCR; TCRdb lists only in-frame clones, some missing. Clonal size and the V and J genes are those of that table, whereas D and trimming came from the DNA. The sample records 250,000 or so clones, 80% to 90% being singletons. Ages ranged from roughly 18 to 100 years, with residence in around 24 US areas. Before they entered the study, exposed participants had met a COVID-19 case within 2 weeks. The TCR sequence derives from a woman aged 40 to 55 who had been exposed to COVID-19. Sequenced input: PBMCs or T cells enriched from blood (not recorded which).

Here the CDR3 reads CASSLQGHSSYNSPLHF. The CDR3 DNA reads as TGCGCCAGCAGCTTGCAGGGGCACAGCTCCTATAATTCACCCCTCCACTTT. This rearrangement joins TRBV4-1 to TRBJ1-6, with D perhaps TRBD1 (6 bases). The CDR3 covers 17 residues. Germline V gives CDR1 MGHRA, CDR2 YSYEKL. Trimming left V 5 bases short and J 0 bases short, with 14 bases between.